Listed here are 9 T cell receptor beta chains from one sample, sequenced in a study of identical twins. TCRdb re-called the 5' RACE reads with MiXCR, one entry per CDR3 protein. The sample shows around 250,000 distinct CDR3 sequences, about 13% of them seen only once. This sample was shared with a second study, whose subject was yellow fever vaccine responses in identical twins.

The material sequenced was memory (CD45RO+) T cells sorted from blood. These TCRs come from a young woman in good health.

The genes are TRBV6-4 and TRBJ2-1, with D possibly matching TRBD2 (6 bases). This CDR3 contains 13 residues. CDR1 MRHNA and CDR2 SNTAGT come from the germline V gene. V dropped 4 bases and J dropped 7 bases, with 11 bases sitting between them. The chain's CDR3 is CASSGGETNEQFF. DNA of the CDR3: TGTGCCAGCAGTGGGGGGGAAACGAATGAGCAGTTCTTC.

The V call is TRBV30, the J call TRBJ2-3; D unclear. The CDR3 totals 11 residues. Trimming took off 3 bases at V and 6 bases at J, with 7 bases between the two ends. The germline V gene encodes CDR1 GTSNPN and CDR2 SVGIG (reference sequence). The CDR3 spells CAWSPQDTQYF. CDR3 coding DNA: TGTGCCTGGAGCCCCCAGGATACGCAGTATTTT.

This chain connects TRBV20-1 to TRBJ1-4; a weak D match, TRBD1 (6 bases). Looked up from germline, CDR1 is DFQATT and CDR2 is SNEGSKA (reference sequence). CDR3 length: 13 amino acids. Trimming took 5 bases from V and 8 from J, leaving 15 bases between them. The CDR3 region is CSADEGVEEKLFF. Written as DNA, the CDR3 is TGCAGTGCTGATGAGGGGGTTGAAGAAAAACTGTTTTTT.

This clonotype was counted at least ten times. One end of the junction fails to match germline, which may point to a read error. V usage is TRBV12-3 or TRBV12-4 and J usage is TRBJ2-1, with D possibly being TRBD1 (6 bases). CDR3 length equals 12 residues. CDR3 protein: CASSLRPTGFIF. CDR3 sequence (DNA): TGTGCCAGCAGCCTTAGGCCGACAGGATTTATCTTC.

The rearrangement joins TRBV4-3 to TRBJ2-3; no clear D. Germline V gene lookup returns CDR1 LGHNA and CDR2 YSLEER. V was trimmed by 1 base and J by 7 bases, leaving 12 bases between them. CDR3 length: 14 residues. The CDR3 DNA follows: TGCGCCAGCAGCCAAGTCCTGACGTCCAATACGCAGTATTTT. Residues: CASSQVLTSNTQYF.

This clonotype was observed a few times. The gene calls are TRBV11-2 and TRBJ2-1; no reliable D call. The CDR3 length is 15 residues. In germline, CDR1 is SGHAT, CDR2 FQNNGV. Trimming removed 5 bases from V and 4 bases from J, with 15 bases in between. The CDR3 here is CASSTPITVYNEQFF. In DNA form, the CDR3 reads TGTGCCAGCAGCACACCGATTACTGTTTACAATGAGCAGTTCTTC.

V is TRBV12-3 or TRBV12-4 and J is TRBJ1-5, with D unresolved. This CDR3 comprises 14 residues. V gave up 0 bases and J gave up 2 bases, with 5 bases separating them. In nucleotides, the CDR3 is TGTGCCAGCAGTTTAGCGGTCGGCAATCAGCCCCAGCATTTT. Its translation is CASSLAVGNQPQHF.

The V and J genes are TRBV6-2 or TRBV6-3 and TRBJ2-5; D call uncertain. Germline V gene data show CDR1 as MNHEY and CDR2 as SVGEGT. The CDR3 has 15 residues. Trimming took 2 bases from V and 1 from J, leaving 11 bases between them. The DNA of the CDR3 is TGTGCCAGCAGTTACCTCCCGCCCGCCCAAGAGACCCAGTACTTC. This codes for CASSYLPPAQETQYF.

This clonotype was picked up many times. In nucleotides, the CDR3 is TGCAGCGTTCGACTAGCGGGGTACACAGATACGCAGTATTTT. Amino acids: CSVRLAGYTDTQYF. V is TRBV29-1 and J is TRBJ2-3; TRBD2 aligns across 11 bases. The CDR3 consists of 14 residues. V was clipped by 5 bases and J by 2 bases; unmatched bases: 3. Per the germline V gene, CDR1 is SQVTM and CDR2 is ANQGSEA.